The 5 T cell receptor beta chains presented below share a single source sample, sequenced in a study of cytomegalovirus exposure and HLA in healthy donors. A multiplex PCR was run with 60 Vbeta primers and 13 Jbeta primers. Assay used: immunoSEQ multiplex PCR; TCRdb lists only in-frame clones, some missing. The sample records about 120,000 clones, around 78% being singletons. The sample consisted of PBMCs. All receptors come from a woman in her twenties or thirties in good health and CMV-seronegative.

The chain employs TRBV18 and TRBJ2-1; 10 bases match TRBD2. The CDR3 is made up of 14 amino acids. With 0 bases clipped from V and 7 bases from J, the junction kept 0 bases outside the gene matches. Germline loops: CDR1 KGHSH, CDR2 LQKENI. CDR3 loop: CASSPPGLANEQFF. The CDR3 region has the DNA TGTGCCAGCTCACCACCGGGACTAGCGAATGAGCAGTTCTTC.

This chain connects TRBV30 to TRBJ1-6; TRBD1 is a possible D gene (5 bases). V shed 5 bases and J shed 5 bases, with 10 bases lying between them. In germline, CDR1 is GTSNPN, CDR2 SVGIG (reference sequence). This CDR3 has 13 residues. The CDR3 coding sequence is TGTGCCTGGGGGGCAGATAATAATTCACCCCTCCACTTT. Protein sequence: CAWGADNNSPLHF. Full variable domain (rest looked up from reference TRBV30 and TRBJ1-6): SQTIHQWPATLVQPVGSPLSLECTVEGTSNPNLYWYRQAAGRGLQLLFYSVGIGQISSEVPQNLSASRPQDRQFILSSKKLLLSDSGFYLCAWGADNNSPLHFGNGTRLTVT.

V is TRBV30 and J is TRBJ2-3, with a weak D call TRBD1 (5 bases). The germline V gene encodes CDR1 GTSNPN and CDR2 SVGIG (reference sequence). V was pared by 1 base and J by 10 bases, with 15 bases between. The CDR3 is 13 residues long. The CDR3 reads CAWSGLLQVSQYF. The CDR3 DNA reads TGTGCCTGGAGTGGACTCCTACAGGTATCGCAGTATTTT.

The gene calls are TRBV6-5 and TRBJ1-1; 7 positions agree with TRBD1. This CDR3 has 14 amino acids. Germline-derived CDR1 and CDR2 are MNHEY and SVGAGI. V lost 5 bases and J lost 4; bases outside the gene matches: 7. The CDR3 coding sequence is TGTGCCAGCAGTCAGTACAGGGGACTCACTGAAGCTTTCTTT. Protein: CASSQYRGLTEAFF.

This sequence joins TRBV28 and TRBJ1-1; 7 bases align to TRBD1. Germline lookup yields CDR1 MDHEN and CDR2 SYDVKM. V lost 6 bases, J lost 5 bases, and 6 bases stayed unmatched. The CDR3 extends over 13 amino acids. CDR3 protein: CASSTGVRTEAFF. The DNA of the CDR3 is TGTGCCAGCAGCACAGGGGTCAGGACTGAAGCTTTCTTT.